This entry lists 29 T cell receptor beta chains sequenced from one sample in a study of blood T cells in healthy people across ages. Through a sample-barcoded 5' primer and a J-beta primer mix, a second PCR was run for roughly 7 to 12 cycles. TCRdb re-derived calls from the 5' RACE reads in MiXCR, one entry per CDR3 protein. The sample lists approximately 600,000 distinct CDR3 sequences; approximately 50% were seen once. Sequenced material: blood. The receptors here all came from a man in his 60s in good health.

CDR3 in amino acids: CASSYGGRWKETQYF. The CDR3, as DNA: TGTGCCAGCAGTTACGGGGGACGGTGGAAAGAGACCCAGTACTTC. The rearrangement links TRBV6-6 to TRBJ2-5; possibly TRBD1 or TRBD2 for D (5 bases each). Deletions cut 2 bases from V and 3 bases from J, with 13 bases between. Germline CDR1 MNHNY, CDR2 SVGAGI (reference sequence). This CDR3 contains 15 residues.

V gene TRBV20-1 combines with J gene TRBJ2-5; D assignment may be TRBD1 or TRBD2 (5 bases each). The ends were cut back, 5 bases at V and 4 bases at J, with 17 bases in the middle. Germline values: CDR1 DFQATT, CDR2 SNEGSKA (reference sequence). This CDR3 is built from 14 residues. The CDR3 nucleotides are TGCAGTGCTCCTCGCATGCCGGGACGAGAGACCCAGTACTTC. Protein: CSAPRMPGRETQYF.

CDR3: CSARGRSNQPQHF. The CDR3 DNA is TGCAGTGCTAGAGGCAGGTCCAATCAGCCCCAGCATTTT. This chain links TRBV20-1 with TRBJ1-5, with unresolved D. Trimming took off 1 base at V and 3 bases at J, with 7 bases between the two ends. The germline gives CDR1 DFQATT, CDR2 SNEGSKA (reference sequence). The CDR3 extends over 13 amino acids.

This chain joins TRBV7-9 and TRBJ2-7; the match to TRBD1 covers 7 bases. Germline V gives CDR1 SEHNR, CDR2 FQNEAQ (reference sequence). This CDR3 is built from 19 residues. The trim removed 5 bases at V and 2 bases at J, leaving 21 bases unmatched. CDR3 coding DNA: TGTGCCAGCAGCCCTCGCGACCTATTAAGCCGGGACAGCCCCTACGAGCAGTACTTC. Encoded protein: CASSPRDLLSRDSPYEQYF.

CDR3 DNA sequence: TGTGCCAGCAGTCGTAGCGGCTCGAGGGATTACGAGCAGTACTTC. It translates to CASSRSGSRDYEQYF. This chain uses TRBV9 with TRBJ2-1; D might be TRBD2 (6 bases). The J call may be in error: the DNA end matches TRBJ2-7 better. CDR3 size: 15 residues. Germline CDR1 and CDR2: SGDLS and YYNGEE.

The CDR3 protein is CASSQRTARSSYEQYF. Written as DNA, the CDR3 is TGTGCCAGCTCACAACGGACGGCCAGGAGCTCCTACGAGCAGTACTTC. This chain links TRBV18 with TRBJ2-7; D gene ambiguous. The V and J ends lost 4 bases and 0 bases respectively, with 16 bases between them. The CDR3 is 16 residues long. Germline-derived CDR1 and CDR2 are KGHSH and LQKENI.

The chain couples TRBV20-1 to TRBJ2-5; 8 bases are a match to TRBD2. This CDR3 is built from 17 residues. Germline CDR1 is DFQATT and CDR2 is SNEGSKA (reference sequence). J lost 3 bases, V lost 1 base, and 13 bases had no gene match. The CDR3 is CSARANPGGHAEETQYF. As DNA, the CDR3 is TGCAGTGCTAGAGCAAACCCGGGGGGGCACGCTGAAGAGACCCAGTACTTC.

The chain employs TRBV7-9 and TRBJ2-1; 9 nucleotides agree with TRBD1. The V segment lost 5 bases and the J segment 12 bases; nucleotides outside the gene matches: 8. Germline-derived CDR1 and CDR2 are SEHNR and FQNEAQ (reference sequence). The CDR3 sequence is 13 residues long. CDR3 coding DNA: TGTGCCAGCAGCGGGGGACAGGGCCTCGGGCAGTTCTTC. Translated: CASSGGQGLGQFF. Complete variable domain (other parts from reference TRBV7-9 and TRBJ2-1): DTGVSQNPRHKITKRGQNVTFRCDPISEHNRLYWYRQTLGQGPEFLTYFQNEAQLEKSRLLSDRFSAERPKGSFSTLEIQRTEQGDSAMYLCASSGGQGLGQFFGPGTRLTVL.

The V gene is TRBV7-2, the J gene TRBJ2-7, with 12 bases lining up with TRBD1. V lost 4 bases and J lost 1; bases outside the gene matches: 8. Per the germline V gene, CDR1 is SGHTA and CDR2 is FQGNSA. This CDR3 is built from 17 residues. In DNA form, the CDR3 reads TGTGCCAGCAGCTCGGGGGACAGGGGGCCTACGTCCTACGAGCAGTACTTC. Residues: CASSSGDRGPTSYEQYF. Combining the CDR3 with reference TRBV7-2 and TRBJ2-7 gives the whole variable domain GAGVSQSPSNKVTEKGKDVELRCDPISGHTALYWYRQSLGQGLEFLIYFQGNSAPDKSGLPSDRFSAERTGGSVSTLTIQRTQQEDSAVYLCASSSGDRGPTSYEQYFGPGTRLTVT.

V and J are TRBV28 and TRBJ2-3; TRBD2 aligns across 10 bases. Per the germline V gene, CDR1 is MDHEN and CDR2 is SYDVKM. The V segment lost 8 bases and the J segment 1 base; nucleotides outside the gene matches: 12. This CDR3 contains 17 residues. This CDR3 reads CASPPGLATQRTDTQYF. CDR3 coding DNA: TGTGCCAGCCCCCCGGGACTAGCGACTCAACGCACAGATACGCAGTATTTT.

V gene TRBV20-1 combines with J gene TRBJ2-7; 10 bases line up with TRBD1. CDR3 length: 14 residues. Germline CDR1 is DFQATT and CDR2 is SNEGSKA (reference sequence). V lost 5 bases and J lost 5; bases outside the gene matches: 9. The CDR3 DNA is TGCAGTGCTCGCCGGGACAGGGGAGTCCACGAGCAGTACTTC. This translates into CSARRDRGVHEQYF.

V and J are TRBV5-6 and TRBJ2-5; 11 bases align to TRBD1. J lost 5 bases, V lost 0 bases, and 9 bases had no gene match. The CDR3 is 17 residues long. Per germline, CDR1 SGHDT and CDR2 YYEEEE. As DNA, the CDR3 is TGTGCCAGCAGCTTGGTGCTGGGACAGGGGGTTTCGGAGACCCAGTACTTC. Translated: CASSLVLGQGVSETQYF.

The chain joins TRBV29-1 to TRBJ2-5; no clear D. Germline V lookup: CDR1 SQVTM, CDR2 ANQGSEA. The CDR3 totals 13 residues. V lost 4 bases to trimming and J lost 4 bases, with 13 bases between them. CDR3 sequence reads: CSVVPRIGETQYF. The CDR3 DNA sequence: TGCAGCGTTGTTCCTAGAATTGGAGAGACCCAGTACTTC. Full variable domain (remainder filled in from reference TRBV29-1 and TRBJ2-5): SAVISQKPSRDICQRGTSLTIQCQVDSQVTMMFWYRQQPGQSLTLIATANQGSEATYESGFVIDKFPISRPNLTFSTLTVSNMSPEDSSIYLCSVVPRIGETQYFGPGTRLLVL.

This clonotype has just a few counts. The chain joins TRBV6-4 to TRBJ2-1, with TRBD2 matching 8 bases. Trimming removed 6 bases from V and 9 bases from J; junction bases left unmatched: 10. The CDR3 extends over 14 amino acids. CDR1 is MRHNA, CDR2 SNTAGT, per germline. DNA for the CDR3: TGTGCCAGCAGCCCGTCGGGGGGGGCGGCTGAGCAGTTCTTC. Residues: CASSPSGGAAEQFF.

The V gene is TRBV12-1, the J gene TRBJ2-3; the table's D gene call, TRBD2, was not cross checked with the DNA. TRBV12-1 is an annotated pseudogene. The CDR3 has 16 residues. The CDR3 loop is CASSCSGGASTDTQYF. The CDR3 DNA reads TGTGCCAGCAGCTGTAGCGGGGGGGCTAGCACAGATACGCAGTATTTT.

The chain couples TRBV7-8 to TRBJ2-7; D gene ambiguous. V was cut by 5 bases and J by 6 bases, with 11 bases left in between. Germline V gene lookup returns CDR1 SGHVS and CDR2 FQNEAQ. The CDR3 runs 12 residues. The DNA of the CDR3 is TGTGCCAGCAGCGCCTCAGGACCCGAGCAGTACTTC. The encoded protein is CASSASGPEQYF.

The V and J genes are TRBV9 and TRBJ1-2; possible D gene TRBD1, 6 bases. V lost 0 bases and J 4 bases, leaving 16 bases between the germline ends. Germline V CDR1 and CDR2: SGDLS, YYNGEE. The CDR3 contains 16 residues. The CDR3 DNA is TGTGCCAGCAGCGTAGAAGCGGGACATGGCCCCTATGGCTACACCTTC. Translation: CASSVEAGHGPYGYTF.

The CDR3 nucleotides are TGCGCCAGCAGCTTGGAGGTCGGCCTAGCGGGGTATAACGAGCAGTACTTC. This sequence encodes CASSLEVGLAGYNEQYF. The rearrangement uses TRBV5-1 and TRBJ2-4, with 9 bases fitting TRBD2. The J call is in doubt because the DNA end fits TRBJ2-7 better. CDR3 length: 17 residues. CDR1 and CDR2 from the germline V gene are SGHRS and YFSETQ.

The DNA for the CDR3 is TGCAGTGCTAGAGGCCCCGCGGATGGAAAACTGTTTTTT. Protein sequence: CSARGPADGKLFF. The V and J genes are TRBV20-1 and TRBJ1-4; D unclear. Germline V gene data show CDR1 as DFQATT and CDR2 as SNEGSKA (reference sequence). CDR3 length: 13 amino acids. Deletions cut 1 base from V and 10 bases from J, with 13 bases between.

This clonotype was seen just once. CDR3 amino acids: CASEKASTDTQYF. Here the CDR3 DNA reads TGTGCCAGCGAGAAGGCTAGCACAGATACGCAGTATTTT. This sequence joins TRBV25-1 and TRBJ2-3; no clear D gene. CDR3 size: 13 residues. Deletions cut 8 bases from V and 0 bases from J, with 9 bases between. The V gene's germline CDR1 is MGHDK and CDR2 SYGVNS.

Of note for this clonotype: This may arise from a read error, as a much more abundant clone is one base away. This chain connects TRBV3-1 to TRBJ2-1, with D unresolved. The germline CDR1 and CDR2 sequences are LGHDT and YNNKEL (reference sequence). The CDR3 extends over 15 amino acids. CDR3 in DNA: TGTACCAGCAGCCAATATTTCAGGTCCGGCAATGAGCAGTTCTTC. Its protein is CTSSQYFRSGNEQFF.

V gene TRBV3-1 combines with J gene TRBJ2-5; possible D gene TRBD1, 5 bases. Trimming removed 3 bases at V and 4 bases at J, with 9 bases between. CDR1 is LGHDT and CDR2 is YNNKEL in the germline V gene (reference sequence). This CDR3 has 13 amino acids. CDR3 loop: CASSQTVLETQYF. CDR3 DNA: TGTGCCAGCAGCCAGACAGTCTTAGAGACCCAGTACTTC.

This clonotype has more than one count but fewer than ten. As DNA, the CDR3 is TGCGCCAGCAGCGTGGACAGGGGCGGACCAGATACGCAGTATTTT. The encoded protein is CASSVDRGGPDTQYF. This chain connects TRBV5-1 to TRBJ2-3; 9 bases line up with TRBD1. Germline CDR1 SGHRS, CDR2 YFSETQ. Germline trimming cut 4 bases from V and 4 bases from J; bases unmatched to any gene: 7. The CDR3 covers 15 residues.

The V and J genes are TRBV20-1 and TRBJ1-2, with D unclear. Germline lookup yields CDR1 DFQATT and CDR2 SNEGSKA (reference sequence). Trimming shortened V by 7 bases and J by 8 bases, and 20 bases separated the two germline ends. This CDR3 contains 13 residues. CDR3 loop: CSVAGSRPEGYTF. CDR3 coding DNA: TGCAGTGTGGCGGGGAGCAGGCCCGAGGGCTACACCTTC.

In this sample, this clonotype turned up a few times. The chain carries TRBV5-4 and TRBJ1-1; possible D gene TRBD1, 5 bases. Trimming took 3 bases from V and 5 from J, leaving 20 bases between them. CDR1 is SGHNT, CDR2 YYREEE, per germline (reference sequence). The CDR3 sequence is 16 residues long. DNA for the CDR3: TGTGCCAGCAGCTCCTTGGGGAGGGGCCCGAGGACTGAAGCTTTCTTT. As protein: CASSSLGRGPRTEAFF.

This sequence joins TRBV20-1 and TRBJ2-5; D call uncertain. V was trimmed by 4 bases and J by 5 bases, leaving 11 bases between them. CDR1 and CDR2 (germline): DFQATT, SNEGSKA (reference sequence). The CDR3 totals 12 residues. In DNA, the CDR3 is TGCAGTGCTACTAGGATTGTGGAGACCCAGTACTTC. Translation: CSATRIVETQYF.

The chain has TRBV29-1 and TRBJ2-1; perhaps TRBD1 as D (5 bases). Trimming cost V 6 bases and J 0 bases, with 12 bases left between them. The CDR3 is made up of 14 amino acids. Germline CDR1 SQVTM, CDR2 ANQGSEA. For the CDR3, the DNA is TGCAGCGTCTCTCCGGACACCTCCTACAATGAGCAGTTCTTC. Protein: CSVSPDTSYNEQFF.

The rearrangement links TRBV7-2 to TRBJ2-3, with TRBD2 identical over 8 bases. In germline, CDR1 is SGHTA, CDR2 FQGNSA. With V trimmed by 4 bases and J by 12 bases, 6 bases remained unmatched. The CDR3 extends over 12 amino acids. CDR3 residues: CASSYSGGSQYF. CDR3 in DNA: TGTGCCAGCAGCTACAGCGGGGGCTCACAGTATTTT.

CDR3 region: CASSPRGARTDTQYF. DNA of the CDR3: TGTGCCAGCAGTCCGCGGGGGGCTCGCACAGATACGCAGTATTTT. The rearrangement joins TRBV28 to TRBJ2-3; 8 positions match TRBD2. V was clipped by 5 bases and J by 1 base; unmatched bases: 5. The V gene's germline CDR1 is MDHEN and CDR2 SYDVKM. The CDR3 extends over 15 amino acids. The entire variable domain, with the rest obtained from reference TRBV28 and TRBJ2-3, is as follows: DVKVTQSSRYLVKRTGEKVFLECVQDMDHENMFWYRQDPGLGLRLIYFSYDVKMKEKGDIPEGYSVSREKKERFSLILESASTNQTSMYLCASSPRGARTDTQYFGPGTRLTVL.